The entry below gives a single TCR beta chain sequence along with its context. Its target is not known. Method: immunoSEQ multiplex PCR; TCRdb's copy keeps in-frame clones and lacks some. The sample includes around 20,000 clones, about 70% of them seen just once. This sample stems from a study of somatic mutations in cytotoxic T cells in rheumatoid arthritis. Study-wide results and caveats: Antigens targeted by the expanded CD8+ clones were unknown. Age-dependent increases in CD8+ clonality occurred in rheumatoid arthritis patients but not in healthy controls.

The receptor's source is an older woman in good health. The sequencing input was CD8+ T cells sorted from blood.

The CDR3 sequence is CASRIGTGVKSGTEAFF. CDR3 bases: TGTGCCAGCAGAATTGGGACAGGGGTTAAAAGTGGCACTGAAGCTTTCTTT. This sequence joins TRBV7-9 and TRBJ1-1, with 10 nucleotides matching TRBD1. J gave up 4 bases and V 6 bases, and 14 bases lay outside the gene matches. Germline V CDR1 and CDR2: SEHNR, FQNEAQ (reference sequence). The CDR3 has 17 amino acids.